Below are 5 T cell receptor beta chains sequenced from a single sample in a study of cytomegalovirus exposure and HLA in healthy donors. PCR primers comprised 60 Vbeta and 13 Jbeta primers. Sequencing was performed with immunoSEQ multiplex PCR; in TCRdb, only in-frame clones are kept and a portion is missing. The sample has approximately 97,000 clones, 55% to 80% seen once; the top ten hold 4.5% to 5%. Material for sequencing was PBMCs. These receptors were collected from a human donor in good health.

This chain connects TRBV27 to TRBJ2-2; 8 nucleotides match TRBD1. Germline V CDR1 and CDR2: MNHEY, SMNVEV (reference sequence). The CDR3 is made up of 17 amino acids. Germline trimming cut 2 bases from V and 7 bases from J; bases unmatched to any gene: 12. The CDR3 DNA is TGTGCCAGCAGTTTAAGCGGACAGGGCGCCATCCACGGGGAGCTGTTTTTT. Translating gives CASSLSGQGAIHGELFF.

The chain is built from TRBV29-1 and TRBJ1-1, with D unclear. The V gene's germline CDR1 is SQVTM and CDR2 ANQGSEA. Trimming stripped 5 bases from V and 5 bases from J, with 18 bases between. There are 14 residues in the CDR3. The CDR3 is CSVQFSSRRTEAFF. The CDR3 region has the DNA TGCAGCGTTCAGTTCTCATCTAGGCGGACTGAAGCTTTCTTT.

This clone turned up a few times. This chain uses TRBV20-1 with TRBJ2-7; a possible D gene is TRBD1 (6 bases). Trimming shortened V by 5 bases and J by 9 bases, and 14 bases separated the two germline ends. Germline-derived CDR1 and CDR2 are DFQATT and SNEGSKA (reference sequence). The CDR3 sequence is 11 residues long. The CDR3 spells CSAGTGNGQYF. CDR3 nucleotides: TGCAGTGCTGGAACAGGGAATGGGCAGTACTTC.

The chain combines TRBV5-6 with TRBJ2-7, with 10 bases aligning to TRBD2. The CDR3 is made up of 16 amino acids. CDR1 and CDR2 (germline): SGHDT, YYEEEE. Trimming cost V 4 bases and J 2 bases; bases outside gene matches: 9. The CDR3 protein is CASSVLWTSGTYEQYF. CDR3 DNA: TGTGCCAGCAGCGTCCTTTGGACTAGCGGAACCTACGAGCAGTACTTC.

The chain uses TRBV15 and TRBJ1-5; 7 positions match TRBD1. This CDR3 contains 15 residues. Trimming took 5 bases from V and 2 from J; bases not matched to a gene: 6. Looked up from germline, CDR1 is LNHNV and CDR2 is YYDKDF (reference sequence). CDR3 loop: CATSYRGGRNQPQHF. CDR3 DNA: TGTGCCACCAGCTACAGGGGCGGACGCAATCAGCCCCAGCATTTT.